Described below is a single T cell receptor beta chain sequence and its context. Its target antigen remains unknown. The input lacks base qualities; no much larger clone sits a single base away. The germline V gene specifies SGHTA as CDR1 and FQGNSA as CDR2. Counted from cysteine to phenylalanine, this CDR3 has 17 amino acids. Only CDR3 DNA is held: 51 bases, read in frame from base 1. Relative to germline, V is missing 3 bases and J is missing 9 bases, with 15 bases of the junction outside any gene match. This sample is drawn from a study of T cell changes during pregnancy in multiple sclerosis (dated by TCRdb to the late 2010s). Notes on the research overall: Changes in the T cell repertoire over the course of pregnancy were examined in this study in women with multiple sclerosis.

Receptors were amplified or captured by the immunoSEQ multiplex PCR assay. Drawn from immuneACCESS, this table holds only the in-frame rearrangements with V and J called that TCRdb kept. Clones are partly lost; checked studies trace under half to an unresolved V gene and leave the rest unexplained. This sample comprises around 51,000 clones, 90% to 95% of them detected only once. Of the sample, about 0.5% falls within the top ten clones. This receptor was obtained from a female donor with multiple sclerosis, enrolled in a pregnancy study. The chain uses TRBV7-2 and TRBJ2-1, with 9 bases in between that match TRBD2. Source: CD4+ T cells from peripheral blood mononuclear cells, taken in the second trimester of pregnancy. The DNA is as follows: TGTGCCAGCAGCTTTACTCGCGGGGGGGGTACCTCCAGTGAGCAGTTCTTC. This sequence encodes CASSFTRGGGTSSEQFF.